One sample yielded the 27 T cell receptor beta chains listed below, sequenced in a study of blood T cells in healthy people across ages. Together with a sample-barcoded 5' primer, a J-beta primer mix was included in a second PCR lasting about 7 to 12 cycles. Each CDR3 protein gets one entry after TCRdb re-called the 5' RACE reads with MiXCR. The data hold about 1.4 million distinct CDR3 sequences, with roughly 60% observed a single time. What was sequenced was blood. Receptors originate from a man between 18 and 35 years old in good health.

The V and J genes are TRBV27 and TRBJ1-1; 10 bases align to TRBD1. V lost 6 bases to trimming and J lost 4 bases; unmatched junction nucleotides: 2. The CDR3 loop spans 13 amino acids. Germline values: CDR1 MNHEY, CDR2 SMNVEV (reference sequence). The CDR3 sequence is CASRTGGFTEAFF. CDR3 nucleotide sequence: TGTGCCAGCAGGACAGGGGGCTTCACTGAAGCTTTCTTT.

The V and J genes are TRBV6-2 or TRBV6-3 and TRBJ2-7; 9 nucleotides agree with TRBD1. Germline V gene data show CDR1 as MNHEY and CDR2 as SVGEGT. J lost 2 bases, V lost 9 bases, and 11 bases had no gene match. The length of the CDR3 is 15 residues. The DNA of the CDR3 is TGTGCCAGTATTCGGTTGGGACAGGGAGCCTACGAGCAGTACTTC. Encoded protein: CASIRLGQGAYEQYF.

This clonotype was recorded a few times. This chain links TRBV25-1 with TRBJ2-5; no clear D gene. The CDR3 spans 13 residues. Germline assignment: CDR1 MGHDK and CDR2 SYGVNS. V gave up 0 bases and J gave up 5 bases, with 7 bases separating them. CDR3 loop: CASSEYMGETQYF. CDR3 sequence (DNA): TGTGCCAGCAGTGAATATATGGGGGAGACCCAGTACTTC.

This clonotype was seen repeatedly, ten times or more. The chain joins TRBV7-2 to TRBJ2-7; D unclear. The germline CDR1 and CDR2 sequences are SGHTA and FQGNSA. V dropped 1 base and J dropped 3 bases, with 1 base sitting between them. This CDR3 has 11 amino acids. The CDR3 nucleotides are TGTGCCAGCAGCTTAGTCTACGAGCAGTACTTC. Encoded protein: CASSLVYEQYF.

The chain couples TRBV9 to TRBJ2-1; 10 positions match TRBD2. The CDR3 totals 16 residues. The V and J ends lost 3 bases and 8 bases, in that order; junction bases with no gene match: 11. The germline CDR1 and CDR2 sequences are SGDLS and YYNGEE. CDR3 nucleotides: TGTGCCAGCAGCGCGAGCGGGAGGGCCGATCACGATGAGCAGTTCTTC. Translating it yields CASSASGRADHDEQFF.

This clonotype was recorded a few times. CDR3 loop: CASSQGPGPTGELFF. CDR3 nucleotide sequence: TGTGCCAGCAGCCAAGGCCCAGGACCCACCGGGGAGCTGTTTTTT. The chain carries TRBV3-1 and TRBJ2-2; D remains ambiguous. Deletions cut 1 base from V and 4 bases from J, with 10 bases between. The CDR3 spans 15 residues. Germline V gene lookup returns CDR1 LGHDT and CDR2 YNNKEL (reference sequence). Looking up the rest from reference TRBV3-1 and TRBJ2-2 gives the full variable domain: DTAVSQTPKYLVTQMGNDKSIKCEQNLGHDTMYWYKQDSKKFLKIMFSYNNKELIINETVPNRFSPKSPDKAHLNLHINSLELGDSAVYFCASSQGPGPTGELFFGEGSRLTVL.

This clonotype turned up a few times. The chain's CDR3 is CASSPQGGSILRAEAFF. CDR3 nucleotide sequence: TGTGCCAGCAGTCCCCAGGGGGGGAGTATACTCCGGGCTGAAGCTTTCTTT. This chain joins TRBV12-3 or TRBV12-4 and TRBJ1-1, with 7 bases fitting TRBD1. The CDR3 contains 17 residues. V dropped 5 bases and J dropped 6; count of bases not matched to a gene: 18.

The chain recombines TRBV20-1 with TRBJ2-1, with 13 bases fitting TRBD2. Germline V gene lookup returns CDR1 DFQATT and CDR2 SNEGSKA (reference sequence). The CDR3 contains 18 residues. The junction had 8 bases not matched to a gene; V was cut back by 0 bases and J by 3 bases. CDR3 DNA sequence: TGCAGTGCTAGAGACCCTTCACTAGCGGGAGGGATCTACAATGAGCAGTTCTTC. Amino acid sequence: CSARDPSLAGGIYNEQFF.

The sample holds one count of this clonotype. V gene TRBV20-1 combines with J gene TRBJ1-2, with D possibly TRBD1 on 5 matching bases. Trimming removed 1 base from V and 2 bases from J, with 14 bases in between. Germline values: CDR1 DFQATT, CDR2 SNEGSKA (reference sequence). The CDR3 extends over 15 amino acids. CDR3 loop: CSARAEDSLNYGYTF. CDR3 nucleotide sequence: TGCAGTGCTAGAGCCGAAGACAGCCTGAACTATGGCTACACCTTC.

J is TRBJ2-4 and V is TRBV4-1; D possibly corresponds to TRBD1 (5 bases). The V gene's germline CDR1 is MGHRA and CDR2 YSYEKL. With 1 base removed from V and 1 base from J, the gap between germline ends came to 8 bases. The CDR3 runs 15 residues. The CDR3 is CASSQGRVAKNIQYF. In DNA, the CDR3 is TGCGCCAGCAGCCAAGGCAGGGTTGCCAAAAACATTCAGTACTTC.

This clonotype was counted a few times. The rearrangement links TRBV28 to TRBJ1-2; 9 nucleotides match TRBD1. The CDR3 sequence is 16 residues long. Germline V gives CDR1 MDHEN, CDR2 SYDVKM. Unmatched junction bases numbered 11, after V lost 7 bases and J lost 2 bases. The CDR3 bases are TGTGCCAGCACAGGACAGGGGATTAACCTAAACTATGGCTACACCTTC. Translating it yields CASTGQGINLNYGYTF.

This chain links TRBV7-9 with TRBJ1-1, with 7 bases fitting TRBD1. V dropped 10 bases and J dropped 0; count of bases not matched to a gene: 5. Germline V gene data show CDR1 as SEHNR and CDR2 as FQNEAQ (reference sequence). The CDR3 is made up of 13 amino acids. The CDR3 bases are TGTGCCACCCGAACAGGGGTGAACACTGAAGCTTTCTTT. Its translation is CATRTGVNTEAFF.

V is TRBV9 and J is TRBJ2-3; D is possibly TRBD2 (5 bases). Germline loops: CDR1 SGDLS, CDR2 YYNGEE. Trimming removed 1 base from V and 5 bases from J, with 8 bases in between. The CDR3 is 13 residues long. CDR3 sequence reads: CASSVSGVDTQYF. The CDR3 DNA reads TGTGCCAGCAGCGTATCCGGGGTAGATACGCAGTATTTT. The whole variable domain, remainder taken from reference TRBV9 and TRBJ2-3, is DSGVTQTPKHLITATGQRVTLRCSPRSGDLSVYWYQQSLDQGLQFLIQYYNGEERAKGNILERFSAQQFPDLHSELNLSSLELGDSALYFCASSVSGVDTQYFGPGTRLTVL.

This chain uses TRBV20-1 with TRBJ1-4, with a weak D call TRBD1 (5 bases). The CDR3 has 14 residues. Germline values: CDR1 DFQATT, CDR2 SNEGSKA (reference sequence). Trimming left V 2 bases short and J 7 bases short, with 14 bases between. CDR3 bases: TGCAGTGCTAGAATACAGGCGGCGTTTGAAAAACTGTTTTTT. It yields the protein CSARIQAAFEKLFF.

J is TRBJ1-1 and V is TRBV4-1, with D tentatively TRBD1 (5 bases). The V gene lost 4 bases and the J gene lost 1 base, with 16 bases spanning the gap. This CDR3 has 16 residues. In germline, CDR1 is MGHRA, CDR2 YSYEKL. The CDR3, as DNA: TGCGCCAGCAGCCCACCGGAGGTGGGGCGGAACACTGAAGCTTTCTTT. It specifies CASSPPEVGRNTEAFF.

This clonotype was picked up a small number of times. The chain uses TRBV20-1 and TRBJ2-7; 7 nucleotides agree with TRBD1. Germline V lookup: CDR1 DFQATT, CDR2 SNEGSKA (reference sequence). The CDR3 is 13 residues long. V was pared by 0 bases and J by 2 bases, with 1 base of the junction left unmatched. The CDR3 DNA sequence: TGCAGTGCTAGAGAGGGGACAGCCTACGAGCAGTACTTC. Its protein product is CSAREGTAYEQYF.

V usage is TRBV7-2 and J usage is TRBJ1-6; D is undetermined. The length of the CDR3 is 14 residues. V was clipped by 5 bases and J by 6 bases, with 11 bases between them. The V gene's germline CDR1 is SGHTA and CDR2 FQGNSA. CDR3 DNA: TGTGCCAGCAGCCCCGAGGGCAGTAATTCACCCCTCCACTTT. The encoded protein is CASSPEGSNSPLHF. Drawing the rest from reference TRBV7-2 and TRBJ1-6, the complete variable domain is GAGVSQSPSNKVTEKGKDVELRCDPISGHTALYWYRQSLGQGLEFLIYFQGNSAPDKSGLPSDRFSAERTGGSVSTLTIQRTQQEDSAVYLCASSPEGSNSPLHFGNGTRLTVT.

This chain joins TRBV11-2 and TRBJ2-1; 8 bases align to TRBD1. With 5 bases clipped from V and 3 bases from J, the junction kept 9 bases outside the gene matches. This CDR3 has 16 amino acids. Germline V gene sequence: CDR1 SGHAT, CDR2 FQNNGV. The DNA for the CDR3 is TGTGCCAGCAGCCCTTCGACAGGGGAACACTACAATGAGCAGTTCTTC. Translation: CASSPSTGEHYNEQFF.

This clonotype was detected only once. The chain links TRBV9 to TRBJ1-1; 7 positions agree with TRBD1. CDR3 size: 14 residues. The germline CDR1 and CDR2 sequences are SGDLS and YYNGEE. J gave up 4 bases and V 3 bases, and 6 bases lay outside the gene matches. The CDR3 DNA follows: TGTGCCAGCAGCGCCCAGGGGGTTACCACTGAAGCTTTCTTT. Translating gives CASSAQGVTTEAFF. The full variable domain, with the rest looked up from reference TRBV9 and TRBJ1-1, is DSGVTQTPKHLITATGQRVTLRCSPRSGDLSVYWYQQSLDQGLQFLIQYYNGEERAKGNILERFSAQQFPDLHSELNLSSLELGDSALYFCASSAQGVTTEAFFGQGTRLTVV.

V is TRBV7-9 and J is TRBJ1-2; weak D call: TRBD1 (5 bases). The germline V gene has CDR1 SEHNR and CDR2 FQNEAQ (reference sequence). Trimming removed 4 bases at V and 7 bases at J, with 19 bases between. The CDR3 has 15 residues. The CDR3 loop reads CASSSLDSPGGGYTF. The CDR3 DNA reads TGTGCCAGCAGCTCCCTCGACAGCCCCGGCGGTGGCTACACCTTC.

The genes are TRBV29-1 and TRBJ1-2, with D unclear. This CDR3 spans 12 amino acids. Germline loops: CDR1 SQVTM, CDR2 ANQGSEA. The V end lost 7 bases, the J end lost 2 bases, and 11 bases lay between the germline ends. In nucleotides, the CDR3 is TGCAGCGGAAGGAGTTTCAACTATGGCTACACCTTC. Translation: CSGRSFNYGYTF.

This sequence joins TRBV6-5 and TRBJ2-7; D is uncertain. Trimming took 2 bases from V and 5 from J, leaving 7 bases between them. The CDR3 covers 12 residues. CDR1 is MNHEY, CDR2 SVGAGI, per germline. CDR3 loop: CASSYHPNEQYF. In nucleotides, the CDR3 is TGTGCCAGCAGTTACCATCCGAACGAGCAGTACTTC.

The V call is TRBV11-2, the J call TRBJ2-3, with D tentatively TRBD2 (5 bases). Germline values: CDR1 SGHAT, CDR2 FQNNGV. Trimming shortened V by 1 base and J by 2 bases, and 19 bases separated the two germline ends. This CDR3 has 18 residues. CDR3 bases: TGTGCCAGCAGCTTAGGACCCAATAGCGTAGAACCCACAGATACGCAGTATTTT. Amino acids: CASSLGPNSVEPTDTQYF.

The chain is built from TRBV12-3 or TRBV12-4 and TRBJ2-7; TRBD1 might be the D (6 bases). Trimming stripped 5 bases from V and 5 bases from J, with 13 bases between. The length of the CDR3 is 13 residues. Here the CDR3 DNA reads TGTGCCAGCAGTGACGGGACAACGGACGAGCAGTACTTC. Translated: CASSDGTTDEQYF.

This chain joins TRBV6-2 or TRBV6-3 and TRBJ1-2; D not resolved. Between the trimmed V and J ends, which lost 4 bases and 3 bases, there was a span of 6 bases. The CDR3 totals 12 residues. In germline, CDR1 is MNHEY, CDR2 SVGEGT. CDR3 in DNA: TGTGCCAGCAGTTTGATAGACTATGGCTACACCTTC. This translates into CASSLIDYGYTF.

The V gene is TRBV29-1, the J gene TRBJ1-2; D is possibly TRBD1 (5 bases). Germline V gene data show CDR1 as SQVTM and CDR2 as ANQGSEA. V was clipped by 4 bases and J by 3 bases, with 12 bases between them. The CDR3 is 13 amino acids. The CDR3 DNA sequence: TGCAGCGTTGGCGACAGCATCTACTATGGCTACACCTTC. Translation gives CSVGDSIYYGYTF.

The sample holds a few counts of this clonotype. V is TRBV29-1 and J is TRBJ1-2, with D tentatively TRBD1 (6 bases). The germline V and J ends were trimmed by 4 bases and 4 bases, with 10 bases remaining between them. The germline CDR1 and CDR2 sequences are SQVTM and ANQGSEA. The CDR3 is 12 amino acids. CDR3 residues: CSVVEGVYGYTF. The DNA for the CDR3 is TGCAGCGTTGTGGAGGGGGTCTATGGCTACACCTTC.